This T cell receptor (beta chain) was found in a study of OX40 agonist ivuxolimab in advanced cancers. For the study at large: Hepatocellular carcinoma, melanoma, renal cell or head and neck cancer occurred in dose-escalation patients.

After removal of 8 bases from V and 3 bases from J, the junction contained 13 bases not matched to a gene. This CDR3 has 17 amino acids. Germline V lookup: CDR1 MNHEY, CDR2 SMNVEV (reference sequence). Sampling times: baseline, cycle 4 day 1, cycle 7 day 1. Method: immunoSEQ multiplex PCR; TCRdb's copy keeps in-frame clones and lacks some. The sample includes about 89,000 clones, roughly 90% of them seen just once. This TCR was recovered from an adult with an advanced solid tumor such as melanoma, head and neck, liver or kidney cancer. The chain uses TRBV27 and TRBJ1-2, with 12 bases that match TRBD1. The starting material was CD4+ or CD8+ T cells sorted from blood, obtained in a trial of the OX40 agonist ivuxolimab. The chain's CDR3 is CASWSPGQGADDYGYTF. The CDR3 nucleotides are TGTGCCAGCTGGTCCCCGGGACAGGGGGCGGACGACTATGGCTACACCTTC.